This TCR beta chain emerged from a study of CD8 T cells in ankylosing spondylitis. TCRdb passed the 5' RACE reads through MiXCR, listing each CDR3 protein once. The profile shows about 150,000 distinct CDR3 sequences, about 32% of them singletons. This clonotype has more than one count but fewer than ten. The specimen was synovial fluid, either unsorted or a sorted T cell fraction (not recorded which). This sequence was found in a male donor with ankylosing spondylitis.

The CDR3 reads CASSPSGVDTQYF. CDR3 DNA: TGTGCCAGCAGTCCTAGCGGGGTAGATACGCAGTATTTT. The chain recombines TRBV6-6 with TRBJ2-3; 9 bases match TRBD2. Germline V gives CDR1 MNHNY, CDR2 SVGAGI (reference sequence). This CDR3 comprises 13 residues. V was pared by 5 bases and J by 5 bases, with 2 bases of the junction left unmatched.